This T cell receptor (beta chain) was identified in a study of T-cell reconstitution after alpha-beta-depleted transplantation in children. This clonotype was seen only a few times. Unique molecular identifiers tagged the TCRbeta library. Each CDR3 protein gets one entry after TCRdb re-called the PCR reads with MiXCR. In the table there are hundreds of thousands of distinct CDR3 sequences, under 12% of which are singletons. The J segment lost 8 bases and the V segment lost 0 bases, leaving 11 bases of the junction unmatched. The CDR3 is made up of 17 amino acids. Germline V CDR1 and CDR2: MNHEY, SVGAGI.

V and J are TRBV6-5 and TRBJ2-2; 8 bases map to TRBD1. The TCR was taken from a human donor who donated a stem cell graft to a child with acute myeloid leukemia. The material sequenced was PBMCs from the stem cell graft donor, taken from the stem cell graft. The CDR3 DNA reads TGTGCCAGCAGTTACTCGAGGTTCCCAGGGGGCATTGGGGAGCTGTTTTTT. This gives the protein CASSYSRFPGGIGELFF.